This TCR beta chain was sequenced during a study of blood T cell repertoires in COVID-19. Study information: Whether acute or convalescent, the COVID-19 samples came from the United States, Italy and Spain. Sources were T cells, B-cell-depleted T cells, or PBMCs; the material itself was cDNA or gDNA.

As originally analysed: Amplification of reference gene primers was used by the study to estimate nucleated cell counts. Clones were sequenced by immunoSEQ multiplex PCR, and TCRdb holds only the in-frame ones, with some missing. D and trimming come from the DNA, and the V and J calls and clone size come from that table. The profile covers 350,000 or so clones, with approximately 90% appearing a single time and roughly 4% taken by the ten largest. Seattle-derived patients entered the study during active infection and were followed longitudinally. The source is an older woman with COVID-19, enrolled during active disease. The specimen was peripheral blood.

The CDR3 sequence: CASSWTGTIPGTEAFF. The CDR3 coding sequence is TGTGCCAGCAGCTGGACAGGTACGATCCCGGGCACTGAAGCTTTCTTT. V usage is TRBV7-2 and J usage is TRBJ1-1; TRBD1 matches 7 bases. From germline, CDR1 is SGHTA and CDR2 FQGNSA. This CDR3 is built from 16 residues. V shed 4 bases, J shed 4 bases, and the junction held 12 bases outside the gene matches.